The 24 T cell receptor beta chains below were found in one sample sequenced in a study of PD-L1 blockade in urothelial cancer. Specified time point: pretreatment peripheral blood. Data came from immunoSEQ multiplex PCR; TCRdb stores just in-frame clones and leaves some out. The sample carries some 40,000 clones, about 82% recorded once. The sequenced sample was PBMCs, obtained around atezolizumab (anti-PD-L1) treatment. The receptors stem from a man older than 75 with urothelial cancer.

The rearrangement joins TRBV28 to TRBJ2-7; the D is unclear. This CDR3 spans 11 amino acids. Trimming left V 4 bases short and J 4 bases short, with 5 bases between. CDR1 is MDHEN and CDR2 is SYDVKM in the germline V gene. For the CDR3, the DNA is TGTGCCAGCAGTTCTCAGTACGAGCAGTACTTC. It codes for CASSSQYEQYF.

V usage is TRBV5-4 and J usage is TRBJ2-2; the D gene is possibly TRBD2 (6 bases). Germline assignment: CDR1 SGHNT and CDR2 YYREEE (reference sequence). The CDR3 is 16 residues long. Trimming took 4 bases from V and 1 from J, leaving 14 bases between them. For the CDR3, the DNA is TGTGCCAGCAGCCTCGGGGGTAGAGAGAACACCGGGGAGCTGTTTTTT. It is translated as CASSLGGRENTGELFF.

V and J are TRBV10-3 and TRBJ2-3; a weak D match, TRBD2 (5 bases). Trimming removed 7 bases from V and 1 base from J, with 12 bases in between. Germline V gives CDR1 ENHRY, CDR2 SYGVKD. The CDR3 extends over 14 amino acids. Written as DNA, the CDR3 is TGTGCCATCAACCAGCGGAGTCGCACAGATACGCAGTATTTT. Encoded protein: CAINQRSRTDTQYF.

The chain recombines TRBV23-1 with TRBJ2-1; 9 bases are shared with TRBD2. TRBV23-1 is annotated as an ORF whose role is uncertain. CDR3 length equals 15 residues. The junction had 8 bases not matched to a gene; V was cut back by 2 bases and J by 9 bases. DNA for the CDR3: TGCGCCAGCAGTCAACCCGGGACTAGCTGGTCTGAGCAGTTCTTC. Its translation is CASSQPGTSWSEQFF.

The V call is TRBV6-1, the J call TRBJ2-7, with 10 bases lining up with TRBD2. This CDR3 region has 14 residues. Looked up from germline, CDR1 is MNHNS and CDR2 is SASEGT. Trimming cost V 5 bases and J 1 base; bases outside gene matches: 2. The CDR3 reads CASSRTSGSYEQYF. CDR3 nucleotide sequence: TGTGCCAGCAGTCGGACTAGCGGATCCTACGAGCAGTACTTC.

This chain connects TRBV6-1 to TRBJ2-6, with D possibly TRBD2 on 6 matching bases. Trimming removed 3 bases from V and 3 bases from J, with 18 bases in between. Germline values: CDR1 MNHNS, CDR2 SASEGT. The CDR3 is 18 residues long. The CDR3 spells CASSEAVWGVHGANVLTF. The CDR3 nucleotides are TGTGCCAGCAGTGAGGCGGTCTGGGGGGTCCATGGGGCCAACGTCCTGACTTTC.

The J gene is TRBJ2-2, the V gene TRBV5-1, with a tentative D call TRBD2 (6 bases). The V and J ends lost 4 bases and 4 bases respectively, with 17 bases between them. Germline assignment: CDR1 SGHRS and CDR2 YFSETQ. This CDR3 has 16 amino acids. CDR3 nucleotide sequence: TGCGCCAGCAGCCCGACGGGACTGACGAGCACCGGGGAGCTGTTTTTT. Translation: CASSPTGLTSTGELFF.

The V and J genes are TRBV27 and TRBJ2-3, with D maybe TRBD2 (5 bases). From germline, CDR1 is MNHEY and CDR2 SMNVEV (reference sequence). The CDR3 length is 15 residues. V was trimmed by 2 bases and J by 2 bases, leaving 11 bases between them. Here the CDR3 reads CASSLGQRDTDTQYF. In nucleotides, the CDR3 is TGTGCCAGCAGTTTAGGTCAGAGGGACACAGATACGCAGTATTTT.

The chain employs TRBV5-1 and TRBJ2-3; TRBD2 aligns across 7 bases. The J segment lost 1 base and the V segment lost 2 bases, leaving 4 bases of the junction unmatched. Germline lookup yields CDR1 SGHRS and CDR2 YFSETQ. The CDR3 has 15 residues. The chain's CDR3 is CASSFLGGGTDTQYF. CDR3 in DNA: TGCGCCAGCAGCTTCCTGGGGGGGGGCACAGATACGCAGTATTTT.

The rearrangement joins TRBV2 to TRBJ2-6; no reliable D call. The V end was cut by 3 bases, the J end by 2 bases, with 8 bases between. The CDR3 consists of 15 residues. Germline V gene data show CDR1 as SNHLY and CDR2 as FYNNEI. CDR3 in amino acids: CASSDGLTGANVLTF. The CDR3 DNA is TGTGCCAGCAGTGACGGTCTAACTGGGGCCAACGTCCTGACTTTC.

This clone showed up just once. The CDR3 coding sequence is TGCGCCAGCAGCCAAGAGGGTCAGGGGGCAAACTATGGCTACACCTTC. It encodes CASSQEGQGANYGYTF. The V call is TRBV4-1, the J call TRBJ1-2, with 8 bases identical to TRBD1. The CDR3 runs to 16 residues. Germline CDR1 reads MGHRA; CDR2 reads YSYEKL. Germline trimming cut 0 bases from V and 2 bases from J; bases unmatched to any gene: 5.

This chain joins TRBV2 and TRBJ2-2; 10 bases match TRBD1. V was pared by 5 bases and J by 8 bases, with 5 bases of the junction left unmatched. This CDR3 is built from 14 residues. Germline CDR1 reads SNHLY; CDR2 reads FYNNEI. The DNA of the CDR3 is TGTGCCAGCAGTTCCGGGACAGGGGCAGGGGAGCTGTTTTTT. Translation gives CASSSGTGAGELFF.

The chain recombines TRBV19 with TRBJ1-2; 9 bases agree with TRBD1. The V gene's germline CDR1 is LNHDA and CDR2 SQIVND (reference sequence). The CDR3 runs 15 residues. Germline trimming cut 5 bases from V and 6 bases from J; bases unmatched to any gene: 10. This CDR3 reads CASSPVPQGANGYTF. The CDR3 nucleotides are TGTGCCAGTAGTCCGGTCCCACAGGGGGCGAATGGCTACACCTTC. The entire variable domain, with the rest obtained from reference TRBV19 and TRBJ1-2, is as follows: DGGITQSPKYLFRKEGQNVTLSCEQNLNHDAMYWYRQDPGQGLRLIYYSQIVNDFQKGDIAEGYSVSREKKESFPLTVTSAQKNPTAFYLCASSPVPQGANGYTFGSGTRLTVV.

The V call is TRBV9, the J call TRBJ2-1; tentatively, D is TRBD2 (5 bases). Per the germline V gene, CDR1 is SGDLS and CDR2 is YYNGEE. This CDR3 region has 14 residues. The V gene lost 2 bases and the J gene lost 4 bases, with 10 bases spanning the gap. CDR3 nucleotide sequence: TGTGCCAGCAGCGTTCAGTCGGGGTACAATGAGCAGTTCTTC. Protein product: CASSVQSGYNEQFF.

This clone was observed a handful of times. The genes are TRBV6-1 and TRBJ1-2, with 7 bases matching TRBD1. V lost 4 bases to trimming and J lost 3 bases; unmatched junction nucleotides: 2. From germline, CDR1 is MNHNS and CDR2 SASEGT. This CDR3 comprises 13 residues. This CDR3 is CASSVTGDYGYTF. The CDR3 DNA is TGTGCCAGCAGTGTAACAGGGGACTATGGCTACACCTTC.

The table lists this clone with a few counts. J is TRBJ2-7 and V is TRBV27; the D gene is possibly TRBD2 (6 bases). The ends were cut back, 7 bases at V and 6 bases at J, with 22 bases in the middle. Germline V CDR1 and CDR2: MNHEY, SMNVEV (reference sequence). This CDR3 is built from 15 residues. CDR3 bases: TGTGCCAGCACAATATCTAGCGCCGCGCGTGGCGAGCAGTACTTC. Its protein is CASTISSAARGEQYF.

This sequence joins TRBV29-1 and TRBJ2-1; 7 positions agree with TRBD2. V gave up 8 bases and J gave up 6 bases; unmatched junction bases: 10. The germline V gene encodes CDR1 SQVTM and CDR2 ANQGSEA. This CDR3 region has 13 residues. CDR3 coding DNA: TGCAGCCGTATTGGGGGGGGTTCCAATGAGCAGTTCTTC. It translates to CSRIGGGSNEQFF.

This clone was seen more than once but under ten times. This chain connects TRBV30 to TRBJ1-2; TRBD1 is a possible D gene (5 bases). This CDR3 has 14 amino acids. V dropped 2 bases and J dropped 6 bases, with 16 bases sitting between them. The germline gives CDR1 GTSNPN, CDR2 SVGIG (reference sequence). The CDR3 nucleotides read TGTGCCTGGAGTCCACTAACCGGGGGGAATGGCTACACCTTC. Translation gives CAWSPLTGGNGYTF.

The chain carries TRBV30 and TRBJ1-1; D ambiguous. Trimming removed 5 bases at V and 2 bases at J, with 12 bases between. The CDR3 length is 13 residues. CDR1 and CDR2 from the germline V gene are GTSNPN and SVGIG (reference sequence). DNA of the CDR3: TGTGCCTGGCAGCGGACGGAAAACACTGAAGCTTTCTTT. Amino acid sequence: CAWQRTENTEAFF.

This clone has a single count. V is TRBV25-1 and J is TRBJ2-1; possibly TRBD1 for D (5 bases). The CDR3 contains 15 residues. The germline gives CDR1 MGHDK, CDR2 SYGVNS. Trimming stripped 1 base from V and 3 bases from J, with 10 bases between. The CDR3, as DNA: TGTGCCAGCAGTGAATTAATCACAGGCTACAATGAGCAGTTCTTC. Translated: CASSELITGYNEQFF.

The V and J genes are TRBV19 and TRBJ2-5, with D possibly TRBD2 on 7 matching bases. With 6 bases removed from V and 4 bases from J, the gap between germline ends came to 24 bases. The CDR3 spans 17 residues. CDR1 and CDR2 (germline): LNHDA, SQIVND (reference sequence). CDR3 sequence reads: CASSKGGGRPSGETQYF. In DNA form, the CDR3 reads TGTGCCAGTAGCAAGGGAGGGGGGAGGCCGTCAGGAGAGACCCAGTACTTC. Full variable domain (outside the CDR3, taken from reference TRBV19 and TRBJ2-5): DGGITQSPKYLFRKEGQNVTLSCEQNLNHDAMYWYRQDPGQGLRLIYYSQIVNDFQKGDIAEGYSVSREKKESFPLTVTSAQKNPTAFYLCASSKGGGRPSGETQYFGPGTRLLVL.

V gene TRBV6-5 combines with J gene TRBJ2-3, with a tentative D call TRBD2 (6 bases). Germline loops: CDR1 MNHEY, CDR2 SVGAGI. The CDR3 totals 13 residues. V was cut by 7 bases and J by 2 bases, with 10 bases left in between. CDR3 in DNA: TGTGCCAGCACTGCGGGGATCACAGATACGCAGTATTTT. Translating gives CASTAGITDTQYF.

The chain employs TRBV5-1 and TRBJ1-2; 11 bases line up with TRBD1. Germline V gene data show CDR1 as SGHRS and CDR2 as YFSETQ. This CDR3 spans 15 amino acids. V was clipped by 0 bases and J by 4 bases; unmatched bases: 2. CDR3 nucleotide sequence: TGCGCCAGCAGCTTGGCAGGGACAGGGGGCTATGGCTACACCTTC. The encoded protein is CASSLAGTGGYGYTF.

V and J are TRBV28 and TRBJ2-1; tentatively, D is TRBD2 (7 bases). Germline-derived CDR1 and CDR2 are MDHEN and SYDVKM. Deletions cut 5 bases from V and 8 bases from J, with 19 bases between. The length of the CDR3 is 15 residues. This CDR3 is CASSDRGRGAYEQFF. CDR3 sequence (DNA): TGTGCCAGCAGTGACCGGGGGAGGGGGGCCTATGAGCAGTTCTTC.